Shown below are 9 T cell receptor beta chains from a single sample sequenced in a study of CXCR3-negative and CXCR3-positive naive CD8 T cells. Whole-study findings and limits: Against CXCR3-negative naive cells, CXCR3-positive naive cells showed more hydrophobic TRB CDR3s.

UMI-labeled TRB cDNA libraries were prepared by 5' RACE. Reanalyzing the 5' RACE reads, TCRdb keeps one entry per CDR3 protein, without DNA. Its listing shows 5,000 to 7,000 distinct CDR3 sequences. For these receptors, no antigen is known. The sequenced material came from naive CXCR3+ CD8+ T cells from blood. Specified subset: CD45RO-CCR7+CD27+CD95- naive CD8+ T cells expressing CXCR3 (TNR3+). These receptors all come from a human donor in good health. Some clones in this sample may be carry-over from other donors' samples.

This clonotype shows up as medium-sized (0.01 to 0.1%) by frequency. This chain joins TRBV2 and TRBJ2-3; the TCRdb call, TRBD1, lacks DNA for checking. Germline V gene data show CDR1 as SNHLY and CDR2 as FYNNEI. This CDR3 comprises 12 residues. CDR3 residues: CASEGVTDTQYF. Looking up the rest from reference TRBV2 and TRBJ2-3 gives the full variable domain: EPEVTQTPSHQVTQMGQEVILRCVPISNHLYFYWYRQILGQKVEFLVSFYNNEISEKSEIFDDQFSVERPDGSNFTLKIRSTKLEDSAMYFCASEGVTDTQYFGPGTRLTVL.

Frequency places this clonotype as medium-sized (0.01 to 0.1%). The chain has TRBV20-1 and TRBJ2-2; TCRdb's D call of TRBD1 is untestable without DNA. The CDR3 consists of 13 residues. CDR1 is DFQATT and CDR2 is SNEGSKA in the germline V gene (reference sequence). CDR3 sequence: CSAPQGNTGELFF.

V gene TRBV3-1 combines with J gene TRBJ2-1. Germline CDR1 and CDR2: LGHDT and YNNKEL (reference sequence). The length of the CDR3 is 14 residues. The CDR3: CASSQDRLYNEQFF.

The rearrangement joins TRBV27 to TRBJ2-4; TCRdb gives TRBD1 as the D gene, but with no DNA this cannot be confirmed. Per germline, CDR1 MNHEY and CDR2 SMNVEV (reference sequence). The CDR3 spans 14 residues. The CDR3 is CASSFGQSKNIQYF.

By frequency, this clonotype registers medium-sized (0.01 to 0.1%). The V call is TRBV6-5, the J call TRBJ2-1. CDR3 length: 13 amino acids. Germline V gene data show CDR1 as MNHEY and CDR2 as SVGAGI. The CDR3: CASSSGSYNEQFF.

The chain combines TRBV29-1 with TRBJ2-5; the TRBD2 assignment by TCRdb is unverifiable without DNA. CDR1 and CDR2 (germline): SQVTM, ANQGSEA. The CDR3 spans 17 residues. The CDR3 is CSAEGLAGALSPETQYF.

The chain joins TRBV15 to TRBJ2-2. The CDR3 has 13 amino acids. Germline loops: CDR1 LNHNV, CDR2 YYDKDF (reference sequence). The CDR3 protein is CATRDPNTGELFF.

The chain links TRBV6-1 to TRBJ2-7. CDR1 and CDR2 (germline): MNHNS, SASEGT. CDR3 size: 13 residues. The CDR3 region is CDSSEATSYEQYF.

In terms of frequency, this clonotype is medium-sized. The V call is TRBV5-6, the J call TRBJ2-7; without DNA, the TCRdb call of TRBD2 cannot be checked. This CDR3 is built from 15 residues. Germline V gene sequence: CDR1 SGHDT, CDR2 YYEEEE. CDR3 sequence reads: CASSLSPGTNGEQYF.